The sequence of this TCR beta chain was determined in a study of blood T cells in healthy people across ages. PCR was performed a second time for about 6 to 12 cycles using a sample-barcoded 5' primer and a J-beta primer mix. TCRdb called the 5' RACE reads again in MiXCR, with one record for every CDR3 protein. The sample records approximately 600,000 distinct CDR3 sequences, about 53% being singletons. The CDR3 runs 14 residues. V was shortened by 3 bases and J by 2 bases, with 10 bases between the two germline ends. Germline-derived CDR1 and CDR2 are MGHRA and YSYEKL. The rearrangement joins TRBV4-1 to TRBJ1-2; D might be TRBD1 (6 bases). The source material was blood. The receptor was derived from a man in his fifties or sixties in good health. The CDR3: CASSHGGQNYGYTF. The CDR3 DNA follows: TGCGCCAGCAGCCATGGCGGACAGAACTATGGCTACACCTTC.